A selection of T cell receptor beta chains follows, all from one sample in a study of Graves' ophthalmopathy and Graves' hyperthyroidism. Using its own MiXCR run on the multiplex PCR reads, TCRdb lists one record per CDR3 protein. In the table there are about 200,000 distinct CDR3 sequences, around 28% of which are singletons. The sample consisted of peripheral blood. Receptor source: a man aged 50-59 years with Graves' ophthalmopathy. CDR3s include the opening cysteine and the closing phenylalanine or tryptophan. The D gene is left open where the match is weak. The listing skips clone size in some rows; elsewhere it reads once, few, many or a size class.

d_call,j_call,v_call,clone_size,cdr3_nt,cdr3_aa
TRBD2,TRBJ2-7,TRBV7-2,many,TGTGCCAGCAGCTCATACCCCGGGACTAGTACTCGCGAGCAGTACTTC,CASSSYPGTSTREQYF
.,TRBJ2-2,TRBV12-3/TRBV12-4,many,TGTGCCAGCAGTTCCACGGGACGGGGAGGCGGGGAGCTGTTTTTT,CASSSTGRGGGELFF
.,TRBJ2-5,TRBV14,many,TGTGCCACCACCAGGACCCTAGGTATCGAAGAGACCCAGTACTTC,CATTRTLGIEETQYF
.,TRBJ2-2,TRBV20-1,many,TGCAGTGCTAATTACCAGTACACCGGGGAGCTGTTTTTT,CSANYQYTGELFF
TRBD1,TRBJ2-5,TRBV7-2,many,TGTGCCAGCAGCCCGACAGGGGAAGAGACCCAGTACTTC,CASSPTGEETQYF
.,TRBJ2-5,TRBV12-3/TRBV12-4,many,TGTGCCAGCAGTTTGGCGGGGTCCCAAGAGACCCAGTACTTC,CASSLAGSQETQYF
.,TRBJ2-6,TRBV19,many,TGTGCCAGTAGCCAGGACAGTTTCTCTGGGGCCAACGTCCTGACTTTC,CASSQDSFSGANVLTF
.,TRBJ1-3,TRBV5-1,.,TGCGCCAGCAGCTTCGGCTTCTCTGGAAACACCATATATTTT,CASSFGFSGNTIYF
TRBD1,TRBJ2-3,TRBV7-9,many,TGTGCCAGCAGCCCGGGACAGGGGGCGTTTTTCACAGATACGCAGTATTTT,CASSPGQGAFFTDTQYF
.,TRBJ2-7,TRBV27,.,TGTGCCAGCAGTTTCCGGACAGTGAAGGGCTACGAGCAGTACTTC,CASSFRTVKGYEQYF
.,TRBJ1-1,TRBV30,many,TGTGCCTGGAGTGATGGCGGGAGCACTGAAGCTTTCTTT,CAWSDGGSTEAFF
TRBD1,TRBJ2-2,TRBV7-8,.,TGTGCCAGCAGCTTAGGACAGGGGGACACCGGGGAGCTGTTTTTT,CASSLGQGDTGELFF
TRBD1,TRBJ1-5,TRBV12-3/TRBV12-4,.,TGTGCCAGCAGTGTGGGGACAGGGGTTGGACAGCCCCAGCATTTT,CASSVGTGVGQPQHF
.,TRBJ1-2,TRBV6-5,many,TGTGCCAGCAGTTACTCGCGAGGGCGCGGTGGCTACACCTTC,CASSYSRGRGGYTF
TRBD2,TRBJ2-7,TRBV12-3/TRBV12-4,many,TGTGCCAGCAGCTTAGGACTAGCGGGAGGCTCCGACGAGCAGTACTTC,CASSLGLAGGSDEQYF
.,TRBJ1-6,TRBV13,many,TGTGCCAGCAGCTCCCAGGGACCCTATAATTCACCCCTCCACTTT,CASSSQGPYNSPLHF
.,TRBJ1-5,TRBV6-5,few,TGTGCCAGCAGTTATGCGGGAGGTAGCAATCAGCCCCAGCATTTT,CASSYAGGSNQPQHF
.,TRBJ1-5,TRBV28,many,TGTGCCAGCGATGGGCAGGCGACGGGAGGGCCCCAGCATTTT,CASDGQATGGPQHF